Below are 30 T cell receptor beta chains sequenced from a single sample in a study of blood T cell repertoires in COVID-19. Only in-frame clones appear in the TCRdb table, and some are missing; sequencing was by immunoSEQ multiplex PCR. The sample has 200,000 to 300,000 clones; about 87% are singletons. Material for sequencing was peripheral blood. The receptors were sampled from a middle-aged woman who had recovered from COVID-19.

This clone was counted between two and nine times. The V and J genes are TRBV5-4 and TRBJ1-5; the D is unclear. CDR3 length: 16 residues. Germline V lookup: CDR1 SGHNT, CDR2 YYREEE (reference sequence). V was shortened by 1 base and J by 0 bases, with 11 bases between the two germline ends. DNA for the CDR3: TGTGCCAGCAGCTTGCTACCAGGAATTAGCAATCAGCCCCAGCATTTT. It is translated as CASSLLPGISNQPQHF.

V is TRBV5-1 and J is TRBJ2-1; weak D call: TRBD2 (5 bases). The CDR3 has 18 residues. Germline V gene lookup returns CDR1 SGHRS and CDR2 YFSETQ. Between the trimmed V and J ends, which lost 4 bases and 2 bases, there was a span of 22 bases. The CDR3 DNA follows: TGCGCCAGCAGCCTATCTTGGGAGCACGGGCACCCCTACAATGAGCAGTTCTTC. Its protein is CASSLSWEHGHPYNEQFF.

The chain employs TRBV7-2 and TRBJ2-5, with TRBD2 matching 7 bases. V was pared by 5 bases and J by 2 bases, with 5 bases of the junction left unmatched. Germline V gene sequence: CDR1 SGHTA, CDR2 FQGNSA. This CDR3 is 14 amino acids long. CDR3 in amino acids: CASSPMGGQETQYF. The CDR3 nucleotides read TGTGCCAGCAGCCCCATGGGGGGGCAAGAGACCCAGTACTTC.

V and J are TRBV11-2 and TRBJ1-5; maybe TRBD1 (6 bases). This CDR3 spans 14 amino acids. V was clipped by 3 bases and J by 4 bases, with 10 bases between them. CDR1 and CDR2 from the germline V gene are SGHAT and FQNNGV. The CDR3 coding sequence is TGTGCCAGCAGCTTCGGACAGCTTAATCAGCCCCAGCATTTT. Its translation is CASSFGQLNQPQHF.

This clone turned up a few times. The chain carries TRBV7-9 and TRBJ2-6, with a tentative D call TRBD2 (6 bases). The CDR3 has 15 residues. V lost 3 bases, J lost 1 base, and 7 bases lay in between. The germline CDR1 and CDR2 sequences are SEHNR and FQNEAQ (reference sequence). The CDR3 DNA reads as TGTGCCAGCAGCTTCGGGGGATCTGGGGCCAACGTCCTGACTTTC. Its protein product is CASSFGGSGANVLTF. Supplemented by reference TRBV7-9 and TRBJ2-6, the full variable domain reads DTGVSQNPRHKITKRGQNVTFRCDPISEHNRLYWYRQTLGQGPEFLTYFQNEAQLEKSRLLSDRFSAERPKGSFSTLEIQRTEQGDSAMYLCASSFGGSGANVLTFGAGSRLTVL.

This clone was picked up one time. In nucleotides, the CDR3 is TGTGCCAGCAGCTTACGGGGGACCGACTGCTCTGGAAACACCATATATTTT. Its protein product is CASSLRGTDCSGNTIYF. The V and J genes are TRBV12-1 and TRBJ1-3. TRBV12-1 is termed a pseudogene. CDR3 size: 17 residues.

The chain carries TRBV2 and TRBJ2-3, with a tentative D call TRBD2 (5 bases). CDR3 length: 14 amino acids. Trimming stripped 3 bases from V and 6 bases from J, with 13 bases between. CDR1 is SNHLY and CDR2 is FYNNEI in the germline V gene. Here the CDR3 DNA reads TGTGCCAGCAGTGAGATGACCCGCGGGGATACGCAGTATTTT. It encodes CASSEMTRGDTQYF.

The chain recombines TRBV11-3 with TRBJ2-3; TRBD2 might be the D (7 bases). V lost 4 bases, J lost 4 bases, and 12 bases lay in between. The germline CDR1 and CDR2 sequences are SGHNT and YENEEA. The CDR3 is 14 residues long. CDR3 coding DNA: TGTGCCAGCAGCTCACAGGGAGGGGCAGATACGCAGTATTTT. It specifies CASSSQGGADTQYF.

The chain links TRBV5-1 to TRBJ2-1; 7 nucleotides agree with TRBD2. Per the germline V gene, CDR1 is SGHRS and CDR2 is YFSETQ. The CDR3 sequence is 15 residues long. With 0 bases clipped from V and 3 bases from J, the junction kept 3 bases outside the gene matches. DNA of the CDR3: TGCGCCAGCAGCTTGGGAGCGGGGCACTACAATGAGCAGTTCTTC. Translated: CASSLGAGHYNEQFF.

The rearrangement joins TRBV28 to TRBJ2-7; TRBD1 matches 8 bases. The CDR3 runs 13 residues. V dropped 7 bases and J dropped 3; count of bases not matched to a gene: 5. CDR1 MDHEN and CDR2 SYDVKM come from the germline V gene. CDR3 region: CASKPGQVYEQYF. CDR3 nucleotide sequence: TGTGCCAGCAAACCGGGACAGGTCTACGAGCAGTACTTC.

This chain links TRBV7-9 with TRBJ1-3, with D perhaps TRBD1 (5 bases). The V end was cut by 7 bases, the J end by 4 bases, with 17 bases between. The CDR3 extends over 15 amino acids. Germline values: CDR1 SEHNR, CDR2 FQNEAQ (reference sequence). Here the CDR3 reads CASNKGEAAGNTIYF. CDR3 DNA: TGTGCCAGCAACAAAGGGGAGGCAGCCGGAAACACCATATATTTT.

The chain is built from TRBV15 and TRBJ2-7; 7 bases align to TRBD2. The V gene's germline CDR1 is LNHNV and CDR2 YYDKDF (reference sequence). J lost 5 bases, V lost 0 bases, and 4 bases had no gene match. This CDR3 has 14 residues. The CDR3 sequence is CATSRDRRGNEQYF. CDR3 sequence (DNA): TGTGCCACCAGCAGAGACAGGCGGGGGAACGAGCAGTACTTC. Filled out from reference TRBV15 and TRBJ2-7, the complete variable domain reads DAMVIQNPRYQVTQFGKPVTLSCSQTLNHNVMYWYQQKSSQAPKLLFHYYDKDFNNEADTPDNFQSRRPNTSFCFLDIRSPGLGDTAMYLCATSRDRRGNEQYFGPGTRLTVT.

The chain has TRBV11-2 and TRBJ2-5, with 7 nucleotides matching TRBD1. This CDR3 is 15 amino acids long. CDR1 is SGHAT and CDR2 is FQNNGV in the germline V gene. The trim removed 4 bases at V and 5 bases at J, leaving 10 bases unmatched. The CDR3 spells CASSYRGTLSETQYF. CDR3 DNA sequence: TGTGCCAGCAGCTACAGGGGCACCCTCTCGGAGACCCAGTACTTC. Full variable domain (rest looked up from reference TRBV11-2 and TRBJ2-5): EAGVAQSPRYKIIEKRQSVAFWCNPISGHATLYWYQQILGQGPKLLIQFQNNGVVDDSQLPKDRFSAERLKGVDSTLKIQPAKLEDSAVYLCASSYRGTLSETQYFGPGTRLLVL.

The rearrangement links TRBV6-1 to TRBJ1-5, with 10 bases identical to TRBD1. The CDR3 is made up of 16 amino acids. V shed 4 bases, J shed 6 bases, and the junction held 9 bases outside the gene matches. In germline, CDR1 is MNHNS, CDR2 SASEGT. CDR3: CASSAPGTGEFQPQHF. The CDR3 DNA reads TGTGCCAGCAGTGCCCCCGGGACAGGGGAGTTTCAGCCCCAGCATTTT.

The V and J genes are TRBV6-5 and TRBJ2-3; TRBD1 might be the D (6 bases). The CDR3 contains 15 residues. Germline CDR1 MNHEY, CDR2 SVGAGI. V lost 8 bases and J lost 7, with 22 bases in between. In DNA, the CDR3 is TGTGCCAGCTCTACCCAACAGGGACGCACGAATACGCAGTATTTT. Protein: CASSTQQGRTNTQYF.

The chain is built from TRBV6-4 and TRBJ1-2; no reliable D call. Trimming removed 10 bases at V and 0 bases at J, with 9 bases between. The CDR3 sequence is 12 residues long. CDR1 MRHNA and CDR2 SNTAGT come from the germline V gene. CDR3 residues: CAIQTPNYGYTF. DNA for the CDR3: TGTGCCATCCAGACACCTAACTATGGCTACACCTTC.

The rearrangement links TRBV5-5 to TRBJ1-5, with TRBD1 as a possible D gene (5 bases). Trimming pared 4 bases from V and 10 bases from J, leaving 18 bases between. Germline loops: CDR1 SGHKS, CDR2 YYEKEE (reference sequence). The CDR3 is made up of 14 amino acids. The CDR3 DNA follows: TGTGCCAGCAGCCCACAGCCCGGGGGGAGCCCCCAGCATTTT. It translates to CASSPQPGGSPQHF.

J is TRBJ2-1 and V is TRBV4-3; TRBD1 is a possible D gene (6 bases). Germline-derived CDR1 and CDR2 are LGHNA and YSLEER. This CDR3 spans 15 amino acids. V was cut by 0 bases and J by 7 bases, with 13 bases left in between. CDR3 region: CASSQDGGRGNEQFF. In DNA form, the CDR3 reads TGCGCCAGCAGCCAAGATGGAGGCAGGGGTAATGAGCAGTTCTTC.

The chain is built from TRBV5-6 and TRBJ1-2, with TRBD1 matching over 7 bases. The CDR3 runs to 15 residues. The V segment lost 2 bases and the J segment 4 bases; nucleotides outside the gene matches: 8. Germline V gene sequence: CDR1 SGHDT, CDR2 YYEEEE. CDR3 in DNA: TGTGCCAGCAGCTTTAAATTGAACAGGGGCTATGGCTACACCTTC. Translation gives CASSFKLNRGYGYTF.

The chain joins TRBV5-4 to TRBJ2-7; maybe TRBD2 (6 bases). Germline CDR1 and CDR2: SGHNT and YYREEE (reference sequence). The CDR3 runs to 14 residues. V gave up 2 bases and J gave up 4 bases, with 13 bases separating them. In DNA, the CDR3 is TGTGCCAGCAGCTTTGGGCGGGGTGCGTACGAGCAGTACTTC. Translating gives CASSFGRGAYEQYF.

This chain links TRBV6-2 or TRBV6-3 with TRBJ2-2; D remains unclear. Trimming left V 0 bases short and J 5 bases short, with 13 bases between. Germline loops: CDR1 MNHEY, CDR2 SVGEGT. The CDR3 has 16 amino acids. CDR3 bases: TGTGCCAGCAGTTACTCGGCAGGTGCTTGGACCGGGGAGCTGTTTTTT. Its protein product is CASSYSAGAWTGELFF.

The chain couples TRBV5-1 to TRBJ2-1, with D tentatively TRBD1 (6 bases). Germline V gene sequence: CDR1 SGHRS, CDR2 YFSETQ. CDR3 size: 15 residues. The V end lost 4 bases, the J end lost 3 bases, and 14 bases lay between the germline ends. Here the CDR3 DNA reads TGCGCCAGCAGCCTACGGGACACTAGCTACAATGAGCAGTTCTTC. Amino acids: CASSLRDTSYNEQFF.

This clone was seen only a few times. The chain links TRBV6-1 to TRBJ1-6, with D maybe TRBD1 (5 bases). The V gene lost 0 bases and the J gene lost 3 bases, with 9 bases spanning the gap. Germline V lookup: CDR1 MNHNS, CDR2 SASEGT. The CDR3 loop spans 16 amino acids. The CDR3 loop reads CASSEADTVYNSPLHF. The CDR3 coding sequence is TGTGCCAGCAGTGAAGCGGACACCGTCTATAATTCACCCCTCCACTTT.

V and J are TRBV7-9 and TRBJ2-4, with a possible D match to TRBD2 (5 bases). Germline V gives CDR1 SEHNR, CDR2 FQNEAQ (reference sequence). The CDR3 runs 13 residues. Trimming took off 5 bases at V and 6 bases at J, with 11 bases between the two ends. Written as DNA, the CDR3 is TGTGCCAGCAGCACGATGGAGGCAAACATTCAGTACTTC. Translating gives CASSTMEANIQYF.

This clone was counted only a few times. CDR3 sequence reads: CASNLAVTQETQYF. CDR3 sequence (DNA): TGTGCCAGCAACCTAGCGGTAACCCAAGAGACCCAGTACTTC. This chain links TRBV6-5 with TRBJ2-5; 7 bases map to TRBD2. Germline V gene lookup returns CDR1 MNHEY and CDR2 SVGAGI. V shed 7 bases and J 1 base; nucleotides not matched to a gene: 6. The CDR3 runs 14 residues.

This rearrangement joins TRBV27 to TRBJ2-3; maybe TRBD2 (7 bases). The germline CDR1 and CDR2 sequences are MNHEY and SMNVEV (reference sequence). This CDR3 region has 18 residues. Trimming removed 5 bases at V and 4 bases at J, with 25 bases between. The CDR3 nucleotides read TGTGCCAGCAGTCCGCGGGGGCGGGGGAATTTTCCCCCAGATACGCAGTATTTT. Its translation: CASSPRGRGNFPPDTQYF.

The V and J genes are TRBV10-3 and TRBJ1-4, with a tentative D call TRBD1 (6 bases). Germline CDR1 reads ENHRY; CDR2 reads SYGVKD. The V end lost 10 bases, the J end lost 0 bases, and 12 bases lay between the germline ends. CDR3 length: 14 residues. The CDR3 bases are TGTGCCACGCGACAGGACTCAACTAATGAAAAACTGTTTTTT. It yields the protein CATRQDSTNEKLFF.

The V call is TRBV5-6, the J call TRBJ1-1, with TRBD1 as a possible D gene (5 bases). V was shortened by 5 bases and J by 6 bases, with 17 bases between the two germline ends. This CDR3 is 14 amino acids long. The germline CDR1 and CDR2 sequences are SGHDT and YYEEEE. For the CDR3, the DNA is TGTGCCAGCAGTGGGGGGATCGGGGTCGCTGAAGCTTTCTTT. It translates to CASSGGIGVAEAFF. The whole variable domain, filled in from reference TRBV5-6 and TRBJ1-1, reads DAGVTQSPTHLIKTRGQQVTLRCSPKSGHDTVSWYQQALGQGPQFIFQYYEEEERQRGNFPDRFSGHQFPNYSSELNVNALLLGDSALYLCASSGGIGVAEAFFGQGTRLTVV.

This rearrangement joins TRBV30 to TRBJ2-3; the match to TRBD2 covers 10 bases. CDR1 and CDR2 from the germline V gene are GTSNPN and SVGIG (reference sequence). The CDR3 is 13 amino acids. V was pared by 5 bases and J by 1 base, with 0 bases of the junction left unmatched. For the CDR3, the DNA is TGTGCCTGGCTAGCGGGGGGCACAGATACGCAGTATTTT. It encodes CAWLAGGTDTQYF.

This rearrangement joins TRBV9 to TRBJ1-1; no definite D call. The CDR3 consists of 14 residues. The V end lost 1 base, the J end lost 4 bases, and 11 bases lay between the germline ends. Germline V lookup: CDR1 SGDLS, CDR2 YYNGEE. Here the CDR3 DNA reads TGTGCCAGCAGCGTAATCCAGGCGCCCACTGAAGCTTTCTTT. This gives the protein CASSVIQAPTEAFF. Based on the CDR3 plus reference TRBV9 and TRBJ1-1, the full variable domain is DSGVTQTPKHLITATGQRVTLRCSPRSGDLSVYWYQQSLDQGLQFLIQYYNGEERAKGNILERFSAQQFPDLHSELNLSSLELGDSALYFCASSVIQAPTEAFFGQGTRLTVV.